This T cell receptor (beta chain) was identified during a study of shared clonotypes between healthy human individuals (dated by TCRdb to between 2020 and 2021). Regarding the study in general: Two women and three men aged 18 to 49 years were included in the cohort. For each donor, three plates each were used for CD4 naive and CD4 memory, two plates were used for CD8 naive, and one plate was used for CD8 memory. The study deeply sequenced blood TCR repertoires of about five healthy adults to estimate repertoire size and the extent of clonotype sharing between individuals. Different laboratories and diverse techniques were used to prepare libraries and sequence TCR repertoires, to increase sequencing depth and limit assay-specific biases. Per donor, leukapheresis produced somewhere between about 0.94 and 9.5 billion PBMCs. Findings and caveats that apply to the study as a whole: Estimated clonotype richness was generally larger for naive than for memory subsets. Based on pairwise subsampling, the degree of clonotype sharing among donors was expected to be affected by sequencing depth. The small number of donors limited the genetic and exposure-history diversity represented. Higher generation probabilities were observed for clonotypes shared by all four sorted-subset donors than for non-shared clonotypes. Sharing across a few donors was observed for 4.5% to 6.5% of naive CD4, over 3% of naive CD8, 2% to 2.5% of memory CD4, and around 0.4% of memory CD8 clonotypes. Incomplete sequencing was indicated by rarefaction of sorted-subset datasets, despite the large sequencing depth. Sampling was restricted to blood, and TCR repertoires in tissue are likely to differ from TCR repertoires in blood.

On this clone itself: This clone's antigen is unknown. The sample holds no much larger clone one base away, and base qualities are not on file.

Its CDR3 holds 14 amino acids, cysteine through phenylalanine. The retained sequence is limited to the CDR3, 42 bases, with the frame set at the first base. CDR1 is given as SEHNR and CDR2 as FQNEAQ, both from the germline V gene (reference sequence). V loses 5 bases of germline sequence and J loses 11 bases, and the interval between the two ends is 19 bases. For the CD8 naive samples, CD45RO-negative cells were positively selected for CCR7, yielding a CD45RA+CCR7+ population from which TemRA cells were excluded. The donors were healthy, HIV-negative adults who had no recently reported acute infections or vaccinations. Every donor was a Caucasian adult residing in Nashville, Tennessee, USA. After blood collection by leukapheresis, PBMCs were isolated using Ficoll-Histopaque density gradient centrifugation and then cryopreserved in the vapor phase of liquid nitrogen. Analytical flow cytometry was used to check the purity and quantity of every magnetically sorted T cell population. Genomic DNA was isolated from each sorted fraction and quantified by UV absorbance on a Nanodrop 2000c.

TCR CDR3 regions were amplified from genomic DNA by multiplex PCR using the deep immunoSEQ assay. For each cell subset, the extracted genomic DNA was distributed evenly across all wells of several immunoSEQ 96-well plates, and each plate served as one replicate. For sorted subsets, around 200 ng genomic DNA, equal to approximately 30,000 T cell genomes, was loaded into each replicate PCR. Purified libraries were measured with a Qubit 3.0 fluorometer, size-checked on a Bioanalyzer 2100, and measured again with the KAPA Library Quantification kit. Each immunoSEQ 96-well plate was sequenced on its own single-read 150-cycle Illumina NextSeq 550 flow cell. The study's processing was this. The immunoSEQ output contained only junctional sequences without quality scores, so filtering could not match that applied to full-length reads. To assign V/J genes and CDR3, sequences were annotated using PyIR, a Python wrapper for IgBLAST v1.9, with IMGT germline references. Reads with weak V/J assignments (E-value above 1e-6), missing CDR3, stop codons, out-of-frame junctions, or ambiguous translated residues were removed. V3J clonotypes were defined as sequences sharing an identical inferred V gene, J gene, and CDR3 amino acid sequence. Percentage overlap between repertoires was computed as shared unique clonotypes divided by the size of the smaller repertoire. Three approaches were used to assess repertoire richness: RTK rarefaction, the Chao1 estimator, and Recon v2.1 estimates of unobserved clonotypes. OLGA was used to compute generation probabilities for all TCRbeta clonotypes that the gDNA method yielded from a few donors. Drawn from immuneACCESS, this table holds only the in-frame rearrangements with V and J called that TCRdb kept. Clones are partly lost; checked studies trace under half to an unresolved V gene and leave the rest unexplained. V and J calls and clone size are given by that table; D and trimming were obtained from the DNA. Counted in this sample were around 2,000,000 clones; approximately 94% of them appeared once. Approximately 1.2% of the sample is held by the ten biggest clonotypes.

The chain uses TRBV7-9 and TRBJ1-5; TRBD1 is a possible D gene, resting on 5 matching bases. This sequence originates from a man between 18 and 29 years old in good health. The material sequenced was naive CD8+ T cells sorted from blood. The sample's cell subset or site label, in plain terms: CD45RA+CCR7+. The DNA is TGTGCCAGCAGCGGGGCCGGGACCGACGCGGCCCAGCATTTT. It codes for CASSGAGTDAAQHF.